Listed here are 31 T cell receptor beta chains from one sample, sequenced in a study of T cells in Graves' hyperthyroidism and ophthalmopathy. Template material for amplifying TCR beta CDR3 regions consisted of RNA transcripts. The HTBI primer set drove a first-round RT-PCR of the TCR CDR3. TCRdb redid the calling of the multiplex PCR reads with MiXCR, one entry per CDR3 protein. The repertoire holds hundreds of thousands of distinct CDR3 sequences, more than 12% seen once, with 25% to 30% in the top ten. What was sequenced was blood. The receptors derive from a man aged 50-60 years with Graves' ophthalmopathy.

This clonotype was detected many times. The genes are TRBV27 and TRBJ1-4, with D tentatively TRBD1 (5 bases). Germline assignment: CDR1 MNHEY and CDR2 SMNVEV (reference sequence). Trimming removed 5 bases at V and 7 bases at J, with 17 bases between. This CDR3 has 15 residues. Written as DNA, the CDR3 is TGTGCCAGCAGTCCCGGTTGGGGCGCCCGTGAAAAACTGTTTTTT. This gives the protein CASSPGWGAREKLFF.

This clonotype was detected many times. CDR3 in amino acids: CASLELAGSDTQYF. The DNA for the CDR3 is TGTGCCAGCCTGGAACTAGCGGGTTCCGATACGCAGTATTTT. The chain employs TRBV18 and TRBJ2-3, with TRBD2 matching over 9 bases. The CDR3 runs 14 residues. CDR1 and CDR2 (germline): KGHSH, LQKENI. V trimming: 8 bases; J trimming: 6 bases; junction bases outside the gene matches: 9.

This clonotype turned up a few times. The V gene is TRBV7-3, the J gene TRBJ2-3; perhaps TRBD2 as D (5 bases). The CDR3 runs 14 residues. CDR1 is SGHTA, CDR2 FQGTGA, per germline. V shed 2 bases and J shed 6 bases, with 12 bases lying between them. For the CDR3, the DNA is TGTGCCAGCAGCTTAGTGCCTAGCATGGATACGCAGTATTTT. Residues: CASSLVPSMDTQYF. The full variable domain, rest sourced from reference TRBV7-3 and TRBJ2-3, is GAGVSQTPSNKVTEKGKYVELRCDPISGHTALYWYRQSLGQGPEFLIYFQGTGAADDSGLPNDRFFAVRPEGSVSTLKIQRTERGDSAVYLCASSLVPSMDTQYFGPGTRLTVL.

This clonotype showed up many times. The gene calls are TRBV18 and TRBJ1-1; no clear D. The length of the CDR3 is 13 residues. In germline, CDR1 is KGHSH, CDR2 LQKENI. V was cut by 8 bases and J by 1 base, with 11 bases left in between. DNA of the CDR3: TGTGCCAGCAAGCCCGACAAGAACACTGAAGCTTTCTTT. Its protein is CASKPDKNTEAFF.

This chain's CDR3 is CASSSITGHLLSIYEQYF. CDR3 DNA sequence: TGTGCCAGCAGCTCCATAACAGGCCATCTACTTTCGATATACGAGCAGTACTTC. V usage is TRBV7-9 and J usage is TRBJ2-7; D is possibly TRBD1 (5 bases). V shed 4 bases and J shed 4 bases, with 26 bases lying between them. Germline values: CDR1 SEHNR, CDR2 FQNEAQ (reference sequence). This CDR3 region has 18 residues.

This clonotype has a handful of counts. The V call is TRBV6-1, the J call TRBJ2-1, with 10 bases that match TRBD1. The CDR3 contains 16 residues. The germline gives CDR1 MNHNS, CDR2 SASEGT. The J segment lost 7 bases and the V segment lost 6 bases, leaving 12 bases of the junction unmatched. This chain's CDR3 is CASSVLGGGQGNEQFF. The CDR3 nucleotides read TGTGCCAGCAGCGTTTTGGGAGGGGGACAGGGGAATGAGCAGTTCTTC.

This clonotype was picked up many times. This chain uses TRBV28 with TRBJ2-3; TRBD1 agrees at 9 bases. The CDR3 consists of 15 residues. Germline CDR1 and CDR2: MDHEN and SYDVKM. J gave up 2 bases and V 2 bases, and 2 bases lay outside the gene matches. In nucleotides, the CDR3 is TGTGCCAGCAGTTTAGACAGGGGGACCACAGATACGCAGTATTTT. Translating it yields CASSLDRGTTDTQYF.

This clonotype occurred a few times. The chain links TRBV27 to TRBJ2-7; D is possibly TRBD1 (6 bases). V dropped 6 bases and J dropped 3 bases, with 15 bases sitting between them. This CDR3 comprises 14 residues. The germline CDR1 and CDR2 sequences are MNHEY and SMNVEV (reference sequence). The CDR3 DNA reads as TGTGCCAGCAGCAACGGACAGCGGAACTACGAGCAGTACTTC. This gives the protein CASSNGQRNYEQYF.

This clonotype was seen at least ten times. The chain employs TRBV29-1 and TRBJ2-5; maybe TRBD2 (6 bases). The CDR3 covers 12 residues. The V gene lost 7 bases and the J gene lost 5 bases, with 14 bases spanning the gap. Germline CDR1 is SQVTM and CDR2 is ANQGSEA. In DNA, the CDR3 is TGCAGCGGCAGACTAGGCCGGGAGACCCAGTACTTC. Protein product: CSGRLGRETQYF.

In this sample, this clonotype turned up a few times. This sequence joins TRBV19 and TRBJ2-2; the D gene could be TRBD1 or TRBD2 (5 bases each). V lost 3 bases and J lost 4, with 15 bases in between. Germline V gene lookup returns CDR1 LNHDA and CDR2 SQIVND (reference sequence). This CDR3 region has 16 residues. The CDR3: CASSIGTLVSTGELFF. The DNA for the CDR3 is TGTGCCAGTAGTATTGGGACGTTGGTGTCCACCGGGGAGCTGTTTTTT.

The rearrangement joins TRBV19 to TRBJ2-3; weak D call: TRBD1 (6 bases). CDR3 length: 13 residues. Germline CDR1 is LNHDA and CDR2 is SQIVND (reference sequence). V lost 5 bases to trimming and J lost 2 bases, with 8 bases between them. CDR3 amino acids: CASSQGPTDTQYF. The CDR3 nucleotides are TGTGCCAGTAGTCAGGGGCCCACAGATACGCAGTATTTT.

V gene TRBV11-2 combines with J gene TRBJ2-6; D gene ambiguous. Trimming took 3 bases from V and 1 from J, leaving 7 bases between them. The germline V gene has CDR1 SGHAT and CDR2 FQNNGV. This CDR3 spans 15 amino acids. The DNA of the CDR3 is TGTGCCAGCAGCTTCTCCGCATCTGGGGCCAACGTCCTGACTTTC. Translating gives CASSFSASGANVLTF.

This clonotype was counted at least ten times. The J gene is TRBJ1-2, the V gene TRBV18, with a weak D call TRBD1 (6 bases). Germline V CDR1 and CDR2: KGHSH, LQKENI. The CDR3 runs to 14 residues. The germline V and J ends were trimmed by 1 base and 4 bases, with 10 bases remaining between them. The CDR3 DNA is TGTGCCAGCTCACCACAAACAGGGATCTATGGCTACACCTTC. Residues: CASSPQTGIYGYTF.

This clonotype was observed many times. The CDR3 nucleotides read TGTGCCAGCAGCCAAGACAGGGGAGCCTACAATGAGCAGTTCTTC. It codes for CASSQDRGAYNEQFF. J is TRBJ2-1 and V is TRBV3-1, with D perhaps TRBD1 (6 bases). CDR1 and CDR2 from the germline V gene are LGHDT and YNNKEL (reference sequence). This CDR3 is 15 amino acids long. Between the trimmed V and J ends, which lost 0 bases and 2 bases, there was a span of 8 bases.

This clonotype has more than one count but fewer than ten. The V and J genes are TRBV24-1 and TRBJ2-1; a possible D gene is TRBD2 (5 bases). The CDR3 runs 15 residues. The germline V gene encodes CDR1 KGHDR and CDR2 SFDVKD. V lost 0 bases to trimming and J lost 6 bases, with 11 bases between them. The CDR3 sequence is CATSDLSETTNEQFF. Here the CDR3 DNA reads TGTGCCACCAGTGATTTGTCGGAGACTACCAATGAGCAGTTCTTC.

Turning to this clonotype: A clone one base away is much larger, so this may be a read error. The V call is TRBV20-1, the J call TRBJ2-1, with 14 bases aligning to TRBD2. Trimming cost V 7 bases and J 12 bases; bases outside gene matches: 14. Germline CDR1 is DFQATT and CDR2 is SNEGSKA (reference sequence). CDR3 size: 15 residues. The CDR3 sequence: CSVRTSGRKITGQFF. CDR3 nucleotides: TGCAGTGTACGGACTAGCGGGAGGAAGATTACTGGGCAGTTCTTC.

The chain has TRBV6-1 and TRBJ2-5, with D hard to call. The CDR3 is 14 residues long. V was trimmed by 10 bases and J by 5 bases, leaving 20 bases between them. Germline V gene lookup returns CDR1 MNHNS and CDR2 SASEGT. The CDR3 DNA reads as TGTGCCATCAGCGACCCCGGACCCGGGGAGACCCAGTACTTC. Translated, it gives CAISDPGPGETQYF.

This clonotype was found many times. The genes are TRBV27 and TRBJ1-5; D remains unclear. Trimming removed 6 bases from V and 8 bases from J, with 17 bases in between. The CDR3 has 14 residues. Germline lookup yields CDR1 MNHEY and CDR2 SMNVEV (reference sequence). The CDR3 DNA reads TGTGCCAGCAGATTAGAGGGAACACTTGAGCCCCAGCATTTT. The encoded protein is CASRLEGTLEPQHF.

This clonotype was counted only a few times. This chain links TRBV5-4 with TRBJ1-1; possible D gene TRBD1, 5 bases. Germline loops: CDR1 SGHNT, CDR2 YYREEE (reference sequence). Trimming removed 6 bases at V and 1 base at J, with 13 bases between. The CDR3 loop spans 14 amino acids. CDR3 amino acids: CASNPGPRNTEAFF. CDR3 nucleotides: TGTGCCAGCAACCCGGGACCCAGGAACACTGAAGCTTTCTTT.

This clonotype was recorded at least ten times. This sequence joins TRBV20-1 and TRBJ1-1; TRBD1 is a possible D gene (6 bases). The CDR3 sequence is 13 residues long. The germline gives CDR1 DFQATT, CDR2 SNEGSKA (reference sequence). V gave up 6 bases and J gave up 6 bases, with 17 bases separating them. The chain's CDR3 is CSAGGQIRAEAFF. In DNA, the CDR3 is TGCAGTGCCGGGGGGCAGATTCGCGCTGAAGCTTTCTTT.

On this clonotype itself: This may stem from a read error, because a much larger clone lies one nucleotide away. The chain recombines TRBV7-8 with TRBJ2-2; 8 positions agree with TRBD2. The length of the CDR3 is 16 residues. CDR1 is SGHVS, CDR2 FQNEAQ, per germline. The CDR3 region is CASSPVVAGNTGELLF. For the CDR3, the DNA is TGTGCCAGCAGCCCCGTCGTAGCGGGAAACACCGGGGAGCTGCTTTTT. The full variable domain, with the rest looked up from reference TRBV7-8 and TRBJ2-2, is GAGVSQSPRYKVAKRGQDVALRCDPISGHVSLFWYQQALGQGPEFLTYFQNEAQLDKSGLPSDRFFAERPEGSVSTLKIQRTQQEDSAVYLCASSPVVAGNTGELLFGEGSRLTVL.

This clonotype has only a few counts. The gene calls are TRBV7-2 and TRBJ2-3, with D maybe TRBD1 (5 bases). The CDR3 consists of 18 residues. Per the germline V gene, CDR1 is SGHTA and CDR2 is FQGNSA. The ends were cut back, 5 bases at V and 0 bases at J, with 21 bases in the middle. CDR3 region: CASSAIFATRASTDTQYF. DNA for the CDR3: TGTGCCAGCAGCGCAATTTTCGCGACCAGGGCTAGCACAGATACGCAGTATTTT.

Many counts were recorded for this clonotype. The chain joins TRBV3-1 to TRBJ1-6, with D maybe TRBD1 (5 bases). With 0 bases removed from V and 5 bases from J, the gap between germline ends came to 8 bases. Germline V lookup: CDR1 LGHDT, CDR2 YNNKEL (reference sequence). There are 15 residues in the CDR3. CDR3 bases: TGTGCCAGCAGCCAAGATAGGGACCATAATTCACCCCTCCACTTT. Its protein is CASSQDRDHNSPLHF.

This clonotype was seen at least ten times. The rearrangement joins TRBV3-1 to TRBJ2-2, with D unclear. Per germline, CDR1 LGHDT and CDR2 YNNKEL (reference sequence). The CDR3 spans 14 residues. V gave up 1 base and J gave up 6 bases, with 9 bases separating them. The CDR3 nucleotides read TGTGCCAGCAGCCAAGGACCCCATCCCGGGGAGCTGTTTTTT. It is translated as CASSQGPHPGELFF.

This clonotype was seen ten or more times. The chain links TRBV10-3 to TRBJ1-4; D is unresolved. Trimming stripped 2 bases from V and 4 bases from J, with 11 bases between. This CDR3 region has 15 residues. CDR1 is ENHRY and CDR2 is SYGVKD in the germline V gene. Here the CDR3 reads CAISEGGQSNEKLFF. The CDR3 DNA follows: TGTGCCATCAGTGAGGGTGGGCAGAGTAATGAAAAACTGTTTTTT.

This clonotype has a handful of counts. The chain employs TRBV19 and TRBJ1-2; D call uncertain. The CDR3 has 12 amino acids. V dropped 6 bases and J dropped 1 base, with 6 bases sitting between them. The germline V gene encodes CDR1 LNHDA and CDR2 SQIVND (reference sequence). The CDR3 DNA is TGTGCCAGTAGACACGGTAACTATGGCTACACCTTC. Its translation: CASRHGNYGYTF.

Many counts were recorded for this clonotype. The V gene is TRBV6-1, the J gene TRBJ2-7; TRBD2 matches 13 bases. Germline-derived CDR1 and CDR2 are MNHNS and SASEGT. The CDR3 is 17 amino acids. The V segment lost 11 bases and the J segment 6 bases; nucleotides outside the gene matches: 19. The CDR3 loop reads CAGSPGLAGRGLSEQYF. The DNA for the CDR3 is TGTGCCGGCTCACCGGGACTAGCGGGACGAGGCTTATCCGAGCAGTACTTC.

This clonotype appeared many times. J is TRBJ1-2 and V is TRBV2, with D uncertain. This CDR3 has 13 residues. Germline lookup yields CDR1 SNHLY and CDR2 FYNNEI. The V end lost 6 bases, the J end lost 8 bases, and 16 bases lay between the germline ends. The CDR3 is CASSSRGSYGYTF. For the CDR3, the DNA is TGTGCCAGCAGCTCCCGAGGATCGTACGGCTACACCTTC.

This clonotype was observed at least ten times. One junction end disagrees with the germline gene, perhaps due to a read error. The genes are TRBV7-9 and TRBJ2-3, with 9 bases identical to TRBD2. This CDR3 is 13 amino acids long. The germline V gene has CDR1 SEHNR and CDR2 FQNEAQ (reference sequence). The CDR3 spells CASSLAGADTQYF. The CDR3 DNA is TGTGCCAGCAGTTTAGCGGGAGCAGATACGCAGTATTTT.

This clonotype has ten or more counts. The rearrangement uses TRBV11-1 and TRBJ2-2; D remains unclear. The CDR3 spans 16 residues. Trimming stripped 4 bases from V and 6 bases from J, with 18 bases between. The germline gives CDR1 SGHAT, CDR2 FQDESV (reference sequence). The CDR3 here is CASSSEGPLTPGELFF. CDR3 in DNA: TGTGCCAGCAGCTCGGAAGGGCCCCTGACTCCCGGGGAGCTGTTTTTT.

This clonotype was observed at least ten times. V gene TRBV30 combines with J gene TRBJ2-7; 7 positions match TRBD2. The CDR3 is 13 residues long. Germline CDR1 reads GTSNPN; CDR2 reads SVGIG (reference sequence). V shed 7 bases and J 2 bases; nucleotides not matched to a gene: 8. The CDR3 region is CAYSSGTTYEQYF. CDR3 coding DNA: TGTGCCTATTCAAGCGGGACTACCTACGAGCAGTACTTC.